This is a list of T cell receptor beta chains from one sample in a study of shared clonotypes between healthy human individuals. Generated by immunoSEQ multiplex PCR, the TCRdb table keeps only in-frame clones and is missing some. The sample comprises under 850,000 clones, 92% of which are singletons, and approximately 25% rests with the top ten. The sequenced material came from naive CD8+ T cells sorted from blood. The source of these receptors is a man aged 25 to 40 in good health. Each CDR3 is given with its conserved first and last residue. Each record gives: clone size, V gene, J gene, D gene, CDR3 protein, CDR3 DNA. The D gene is left open where the match is weak. Where a row states a size, it is once, few, many or the class of an expanded clone; other rows omit it.

clone_size: few
v_call: TRBV5-6
j_call: TRBJ1-1
d_call: TRBD1
cdr3_aa: CASSLFTGDTEAFF
cdr3_nt: TGTGCCAGCAGCTTGTTCACAGGGGACACTGAAGCTTTCTTT

clone_size: NA
v_call: TRBV29-1
j_call: TRBJ2-6
d_call: TRBD1
cdr3_aa: CSVGDRGGSGANVLTF
cdr3_nt: TGCAGCGTTGGGGACAGGGGTGGTTCTGGGGCCAACGTCCTGACTTTC

clone_size: NA
v_call: TRBV29-1
j_call: TRBJ1-2
d_call: TRBD1
cdr3_aa: CSVDDRARSDYGYTF
cdr3_nt: TGCAGCGTCGACGACAGGGCCCGTTCTGACTATGGCTACACCTTC

clone_size: NA
v_call: TRBV30
j_call: TRBJ1-1
d_call: NA
cdr3_aa: CAWSVAGSTEAFF
cdr3_nt: TGTGCCTGGAGTGTTGCGGGGTCCACTGAAGCTTTCTTT

clone_size: NA
v_call: TRBV6-5
j_call: TRBJ2-7
d_call: NA
cdr3_aa: CASSYSRQGYYEQYF
cdr3_nt: TGTGCCAGCAGTTACTCCCGGCAGGGGTACTACGAGCAGTACTTC

clone_size: NA
v_call: TRBV27
j_call: TRBJ2-1
d_call: TRBD1
cdr3_aa: CASGLRDRGLNEQFF
cdr3_nt: TGTGCCAGCGGACTCCGGGACAGGGGGCTTAATGAGCAGTTCTTC

clone_size: NA
v_call: TRBV11-1
j_call: TRBJ2-4
d_call: NA
cdr3_aa: CASSLALGQLKNIQYF
cdr3_nt: TGTGCCAGCAGCTTAGCGCTTGGTCAGCTCAAAAACATTCAGTACTTC

clone_size: NA
v_call: TRBV2
j_call: TRBJ2-2
d_call: NA
cdr3_aa: CASSGVLRGLFTGELFF
cdr3_nt: TGTGCCAGCAGTGGAGTATTACGGGGGCTTTTCACCGGGGAGCTGTTTTTT

clone_size: NA
v_call: TRBV5-1
j_call: TRBJ2-1
d_call: NA
cdr3_aa: CASSLEGTVSYNEQFF
cdr3_nt: TGCGCCAGCAGCTTGGAGGGGACTGTATCCTACAATGAGCAGTTCTTC

clone_size: NA
v_call: TRBV2
j_call: TRBJ2-7
d_call: TRBD1
cdr3_aa: CASSATTTGSYEQYF
cdr3_nt: TGTGCCAGCAGTGCAACTACGACAGGGTCCTACGAGCAGTACTTC

clone_size: once
v_call: TRBV27
j_call: TRBJ2-6
d_call: NA
cdr3_aa: CASRDISANVLTF
cdr3_nt: TGTGCCAGCAGGGACATCTCGGCCAACGTCCTGACTTTC

clone_size: NA
v_call: TRBV7-2
j_call: TRBJ2-1
d_call: NA
cdr3_aa: CASSLEHNEQFF
cdr3_nt: TGTGCCAGCAGCTTGGAACACAATGAGCAGTTCTTC

clone_size: few
v_call: TRBV9
j_call: TRBJ2-1
d_call: NA
cdr3_aa: CASSVAGAVVDEQFF
cdr3_nt: TGTGCCAGCAGCGTAGCGGGAGCGGTCGTCGATGAGCAGTTCTTC

clone_size: NA
v_call: TRBV18
j_call: TRBJ2-7
d_call: TRBD2
cdr3_aa: CASSPPREGTWHHEQYF
cdr3_nt: TGTGCCAGCTCACCACCGAGGGAGGGGACGTGGCACCACGAGCAGTACTTC

clone_size: once
v_call: TRBV18
j_call: TRBJ2-1
d_call: TRBD2
cdr3_aa: CASSRTSASCNEQFF
cdr3_nt: TGTGCCAGCTCACGGACTAGCGCTTCCTGCAATGAGCAGTTCTTC

clone_size: NA
v_call: TRBV6-1
j_call: TRBJ1-4
d_call: TRBD1
cdr3_aa: CASSEWDRNEKLFF
cdr3_nt: TGTGCCAGCAGTGAATGGGACAGGAATGAAAAACTGTTTTTT

clone_size: NA
v_call: TRBV11-1
j_call: TRBJ1-1
d_call: NA
cdr3_aa: CASSLAGGPEAFF
cdr3_nt: TGTGCCAGCAGCTTAGCGGGGGGGCCTGAAGCTTTCTTT

clone_size: NA
v_call: TRBV2
j_call: TRBJ1-3
d_call: NA
cdr3_aa: CASVFNTASGNTIYF
cdr3_nt: TGTGCCAGCGTTTTTAACACAGCCTCTGGAAACACCATATATTTT

clone_size: NA
v_call: TRBV7-6
j_call: TRBJ2-1
d_call: NA
cdr3_aa: CASSLALEVSYNEQFF
cdr3_nt: TGTGCCAGCAGCTTAGCTTTGGAAGTTTCCTACAATGAGCAGTTCTTC

clone_size: once
v_call: TRBV19
j_call: TRBJ2-3
d_call: TRBD2
cdr3_aa: CASNSGRTDTQYF
cdr3_nt: TGTGCCAGTAATAGCGGGAGGACAGATACGCAGTATTTT

clone_size: NA
v_call: TRBV7-9
j_call: TRBJ2-7
d_call: NA
cdr3_aa: CASSLPGDEQYF
cdr3_nt: TGTGCCAGCAGCCTCCCCGGTGACGAGCAGTACTTC

clone_size: NA
v_call: TRBV11-2
j_call: TRBJ1-5
d_call: NA
cdr3_aa: CASSPGGTGSNQPQHF
cdr3_nt: TGTGCCAGCAGCCCAGGAGGTACTGGAAGCAATCAGCCCCAGCATTTT

clone_size: NA
v_call: TRBV9
j_call: TRBJ2-1
d_call: TRBD2
cdr3_aa: CASSVVMASGREQFF
cdr3_nt: TGTGCCAGCAGCGTAGTAATGGCTAGCGGTCGTGAGCAGTTCTTC

clone_size: NA
v_call: TRBV6-5
j_call: TRBJ1-1
d_call: TRBD1
cdr3_aa: CASSPTGAAEAFF
cdr3_nt: TGTGCCAGCAGTCCTACAGGGGCTGCTGAAGCTTTCTTT

clone_size: NA
v_call: TRBV7-9
j_call: TRBJ2-1
d_call: TRBD2
cdr3_aa: CASSSGTSGRGTYNEQFF
cdr3_nt: TGTGCCAGCAGCTCCGGGACTAGCGGGAGGGGGACCTACAATGAGCAGTTCTTC

clone_size: NA
v_call: TRBV7-6
j_call: TRBJ2-3
d_call: TRBD2
cdr3_aa: CASSLLAGGVDTQYF
cdr3_nt: TGTGCCAGCAGCTTGTTAGCGGGAGGGGTCGATACGCAGTATTTT

clone_size: NA
v_call: TRBV19
j_call: TRBJ2-7
d_call: NA
cdr3_aa: CASSIYGRNYEQYF
cdr3_nt: TGTGCCAGTAGTATATATGGTCGGAATTACGAGCAGTACTTC

clone_size: NA
v_call: TRBV10-3
j_call: TRBJ1-1
d_call: NA
cdr3_aa: CAISVRAGWSTEAFF
cdr3_nt: TGTGCCATCAGCGTGAGGGCAGGGTGGTCGACTGAAGCTTTCTTT

clone_size: once
v_call: TRBV19
j_call: TRBJ2-7
d_call: TRBD1
cdr3_aa: CASSVSGTGIGLGIYEQYF
cdr3_nt: TGTGCCAGTAGTGTATCCGGGACAGGGATTGGACTGGGCATCTACGAGCAGTACTTC

clone_size: NA
v_call: TRBV6-5
j_call: TRBJ2-1
d_call: TRBD2
cdr3_aa: CASTQTSGRDEQFF
cdr3_nt: TGTGCCAGCACCCAGACTAGCGGGAGGGATGAGCAGTTCTTC

clone_size: NA
v_call: TRBV9
j_call: TRBJ2-3
d_call: TRBD2
cdr3_aa: CASSEGLAGTTDTQYF
cdr3_nt: TGTGCCAGCAGCGAGGGACTAGCGGGGACCACAGATACGCAGTATTTT

clone_size: once
v_call: TRBV5-1
j_call: TRBJ1-2
d_call: NA
cdr3_aa: CASSLERGARNYGYTF
cdr3_nt: TGCGCCAGCAGCTTGGAGAGGGGGGCGCGAAACTATGGCTACACCTTC

clone_size: NA
v_call: TRBV11-2
j_call: TRBJ2-1
d_call: NA
cdr3_aa: CASSSEGETSIGSYNEQFF
cdr3_nt: TGTGCCAGCAGCTCCGAGGGAGAGACAAGTATTGGATCCTACAATGAGCAGTTCTTC

clone_size: NA
v_call: TRBV27
j_call: TRBJ2-5
d_call: NA
cdr3_aa: CASSFTIRETQYF
cdr3_nt: TGTGCCAGCAGTTTCACGATCAGGGAGACCCAGTACTTC

clone_size: NA
v_call: TRBV10-3
j_call: TRBJ1-4
d_call: NA
cdr3_aa: CAIKPGQGGEKLFF
cdr3_nt: TGTGCCATCAAACCCGGACAAGGCGGCGAAAAACTGTTTTTT

clone_size: NA
v_call: TRBV2
j_call: TRBJ1-3
d_call: NA
cdr3_aa: CASRGTAERTIYF
cdr3_nt: TGTGCCAGCAGGGGGACGGCAGAGCGCACCATATATTTT

clone_size: NA
v_call: TRBV5-1
j_call: TRBJ2-1
d_call: TRBD1
cdr3_aa: CASSHTGTGDNEQFF
cdr3_nt: TGCGCCAGCAGCCATACCGGGACAGGGGACAATGAGCAGTTCTTC

clone_size: once
v_call: TRBV29-1
j_call: TRBJ2-3
d_call: NA
cdr3_aa: CSVEGGFQDTQYF
cdr3_nt: TGCAGCGTTGAAGGGGGTTTTCAAGATACGCAGTATTTT

clone_size: NA
v_call: TRBV5-1
j_call: TRBJ2-3
d_call: TRBD2
cdr3_aa: CASSLIGGREARTDTQYF
cdr3_nt: TGCGCCAGCAGCTTGATTGGTGGGCGGGAGGCTCGCACAGATACGCAGTATTTT

clone_size: few
v_call: TRBV6-1
j_call: TRBJ1-1
d_call: TRBD1
cdr3_aa: CASLKDRLNTEAFF
cdr3_nt: TGTGCCAGCCTTAAGGACAGGCTTAACACTGAAGCTTTCTTT

clone_size: NA
v_call: TRBV14
j_call: TRBJ2-1
d_call: NA
cdr3_aa: CASSQGPTKQSSYSYNEQFF
cdr3_nt: TGTGCCAGCAGCCAAGGGCCCACCAAGCAGTCCTCTTACTCCTACAATGAGCAGTTCTTC

clone_size: NA
v_call: TRBV6-6
j_call: TRBJ2-1
d_call: NA
cdr3_aa: CASMLRVGRRNEQFF
cdr3_nt: TGTGCCAGTATGCTAAGGGTAGGGAGACGCAATGAGCAGTTCTTC

clone_size: NA
v_call: TRBV7-9
j_call: TRBJ2-1
d_call: NA
cdr3_aa: CASSSSGDPHYNEQFF
cdr3_nt: TGTGCCAGCAGCTCCTCCGGGGACCCACACTACAATGAGCAGTTCTTC

clone_size: NA
v_call: TRBV9
j_call: TRBJ1-3
d_call: NA
cdr3_aa: CASSENRENYHGGNTIYF
cdr3_nt: TGTGCCAGCAGCGAAAACAGGGAAAATTATCATGGTGGAAACACCATATATTTT

clone_size: NA
v_call: TRBV19
j_call: TRBJ2-7
d_call: NA
cdr3_aa: CASSIYGGNPYEQYF
cdr3_nt: TGTGCCAGTAGTATCTATGGCGGGAACCCCTACGAGCAGTACTTC

clone_size: NA
v_call: TRBV7-9
j_call: TRBJ2-7
d_call: TRBD2
cdr3_aa: CASSEPLADSYEQYF
cdr3_nt: TGTGCCAGCTCAGAGCCGCTAGCGGACTCCTACGAGCAGTACTTC

clone_size: NA
v_call: TRBV11-1
j_call: TRBJ2-1
d_call: NA
cdr3_aa: CASSSPNFNEQFF
cdr3_nt: TGTGCCAGCAGCTCCCCAAACTTCAATGAGCAGTTCTTC

clone_size: NA
v_call: TRBV5-1
j_call: TRBJ2-2
d_call: TRBD1
cdr3_aa: CASSLRGQTHGDGELFF
cdr3_nt: TGCGCCAGCAGCTTGAGGGGACAGACACACGGGGACGGGGAGCTGTTTTTT

clone_size: once
v_call: TRBV27
j_call: TRBJ1-5
d_call: NA
cdr3_aa: CASSLFPGDQPQHF
cdr3_nt: TGTGCCAGCAGTTTATTTCCAGGAGATCAGCCCCAGCATTTT

clone_size: NA
v_call: TRBV6-5
j_call: TRBJ2-7
d_call: TRBD2
cdr3_aa: CASSSTSGYEQYF
cdr3_nt: TGTGCCAGCAGTTCGACTAGCGGCTACGAGCAGTACTTC

clone_size: NA
v_call: TRBV15
j_call: TRBJ2-7
d_call: TRBD1
cdr3_aa: CATSRDRVSSYEQYF
cdr3_nt: TGTGCCACCAGCAGGGACAGGGTTAGCTCCTACGAGCAGTACTTC

clone_size: NA
v_call: TRBV7-9
j_call: TRBJ1-2
d_call: NA
cdr3_aa: CASSEGEVQGYYGYTF
cdr3_nt: TGTGCCAGCAGCGAAGGAGAAGTTCAGGGGTACTATGGCTACACCTTC

clone_size: NA
v_call: TRBV6-6
j_call: TRBJ2-4
d_call: TRBD1
cdr3_aa: CASGEDRAWDIQYF
cdr3_nt: TGTGCCAGCGGGGAAGACAGGGCCTGGGACATTCAGTACTTC